This entry lists 14 T cell receptor beta chains sequenced from one sample in a study of blood T cell repertoires in COVID-19. The data were produced by immunoSEQ multiplex PCR, yet TCRdb's version contains in-frame clones alone and is incomplete. This sample has tens of thousands of clones, with 85% to 90% found just once. Sequencing was performed on peripheral blood. Source of these receptors: a woman aged 45-60 years with active COVID-19.

This clone was observed a handful of times. The chain joins TRBV4-1 to TRBJ2-7; TRBD1 aligns across 9 bases. Trimming cost V 2 bases and J 5 bases; bases outside gene matches: 7. Looked up from germline, CDR1 is MGHRA and CDR2 is YSYEKL. The CDR3 length is 15 residues. CDR3: CASSQSGTGTNEQYF. CDR3 sequence (DNA): TGCGCCAGCAGCCAAAGTGGGACAGGGACCAACGAGCAGTACTTC.

This chain uses TRBV10-2 with TRBJ2-1; 9 nucleotides align to TRBD2. Germline V gene sequence: CDR1 WSHSY, CDR2 SAAADI. CDR3 length: 17 residues. Unmatched junction bases numbered 9, after V lost 0 bases and J lost 6 bases. DNA for the CDR3: TGCGCCAGCAGTGAGTCTTTAGGACTAGCGAGGCTCAATGAGCAGTTCTTC. Its translation is CASSESLGLARLNEQFF.

This sequence joins TRBV6-4 and TRBJ1-2, with TRBD1 identical over 8 bases. CDR3 size: 18 residues. Looked up from germline, CDR1 is MRHNA and CDR2 is SNTAGT. Trimming took 2 bases from V and 3 from J; bases not matched to a gene: 14. The CDR3 nucleotides are TGTGCCAGCAGTGACGGTATCCTTCAGGGGGCAAGAGACTATGGCTACACCTTC. Translation gives CASSDGILQGARDYGYTF.

DNA of the CDR3: TGTGCCAGCAGTCCGACAGGGAACACTGAAGCTTTCTTT. Amino acid sequence: CASSPTGNTEAFF. The rearrangement joins TRBV6-6 to TRBJ1-1, with a weak D call TRBD1 (6 bases). Between the trimmed V and J ends, which lost 5 bases and 1 base, there was a span of 8 bases. Germline CDR1 reads MNHNY; CDR2 reads SVGAGI (reference sequence). The CDR3 has 13 residues.

The chain couples TRBV7-2 to TRBJ2-2; TRBD1 matches at 8 bases. The CDR3 is 16 amino acids. The V and J ends lost 7 bases and 1 base, in that order; junction bases with no gene match: 8. The V gene's germline CDR1 is SGHTA and CDR2 FQGNSA. The CDR3, as DNA: TGTGCCAGCAACAGTAGGGGACAGGTGAACACCGGGGAGCTGTTTTTT. This gives the protein CASNSRGQVNTGELFF.

The V call is TRBV27, the J call TRBJ2-5; 8 bases map to TRBD2. This CDR3 contains 16 residues. J lost 2 bases, V lost 6 bases, and 11 bases had no gene match. CDR1 is MNHEY, CDR2 SMNVEV, per germline (reference sequence). Here the CDR3 reads CASSPIASGRQETQYF. DNA for the CDR3: TGTGCCAGCAGCCCAATCGCTAGCGGGCGACAAGAGACCCAGTACTTC.

The chain is built from TRBV18 and TRBJ2-3; 7 bases are a match to TRBD2. The CDR3 is made up of 15 amino acids. Germline-derived CDR1 and CDR2 are KGHSH and LQKENI. V lost 5 bases, J lost 3 bases, and 8 bases stayed unmatched. The CDR3 reads CASSGRLAGTDTQYF. Written as DNA, the CDR3 is TGTGCCAGCTCAGGTCGACTAGCCGGAACAGATACGCAGTATTTT.

This clone appeared a single time. The chain employs TRBV3-1 (or the pseudogene TRBV3-2) and TRBJ2-1; TRBD2 matches 16 bases. The CDR3 loop spans 18 amino acids. The J segment lost 7 bases and the V segment lost 3 bases, leaving 9 bases of the junction unmatched. Germline loops: CDR1 LGHDT, CDR2 YNNKEL (reference sequence). CDR3 amino acids: CASSQGTSGRAGRNEQFF. CDR3 DNA: TGTGCCAGCAGCCAGGGGACTAGCGGGAGGGCCGGTAGGAATGAGCAGTTCTTC.

This clone was seen once. The chain joins TRBV4-1 to TRBJ2-2, with 7 positions matching TRBD2. J lost 6 bases, V lost 5 bases, and 12 bases had no gene match. CDR3 length: 16 residues. Germline assignment: CDR1 MGHRA and CDR2 YSYEKL. The CDR3 nucleotides read TGCGCCAGCAGCAAGGTCTCCGCTAGCGGCTCCGGGGAGCTGTTTTTT. Encoded protein: CASSKVSASGSGELFF.

The J gene is TRBJ2-5, the V gene TRBV6-5; the D is unclear. CDR1 and CDR2 (germline): MNHEY, SVGAGI. V lost 6 bases and J lost 5, with 7 bases in between. This CDR3 comprises 11 residues. This CDR3 is CASRALETQYF. The CDR3 nucleotides are TGTGCCAGCAGGGCATTGGAGACCCAGTACTTC.

The rearrangement uses TRBV15 and TRBJ1-4, with 8 bases aligning to TRBD1. The V segment lost 3 bases and the J segment 5 bases; nucleotides outside the gene matches: 5. This CDR3 spans 15 amino acids. The germline CDR1 and CDR2 sequences are LNHNV and YYDKDF (reference sequence). The CDR3 region is CATSRGGQANEKLFF. CDR3 DNA: TGTGCCACCAGCAGGGGGGGACAGGCCAATGAAAAACTGTTTTTT.

This clone was counted a single time. J is TRBJ2-7 and V is TRBV7-9; a possible D gene is TRBD1 (6 bases). This CDR3 is 16 amino acids long. V was cut by 4 bases and J by 3 bases, with 19 bases left in between. Germline loops: CDR1 SEHNR, CDR2 FQNEAQ (reference sequence). CDR3 DNA sequence: TGTGCCAGCAGCTCATCACGGCTTTTAGGGGGCTACGAGCAGTACTTC. Translation: CASSSSRLLGGYEQYF. The complete variable domain, with remaining parts taken from reference TRBV7-9 and TRBJ2-7, reads DTGVSQNPRHKITKRGQNVTFRCDPISEHNRLYWYRQTLGQGPEFLTYFQNEAQLEKSRLLSDRFSAERPKGSFSTLEIQRTEQGDSAMYLCASSSSRLLGGYEQYFGPGTRLTVT.

V gene TRBV19 combines with J gene TRBJ1-5; TRBD1 might be the D (5 bases). Germline assignment: CDR1 LNHDA and CDR2 SQIVND (reference sequence). V was clipped by 5 bases and J by 0 bases, with 14 bases between them. CDR3 length: 16 residues. The CDR3 region has the DNA TGTGCCAGTAGTGTCCTAGGGGCGTCTAGCAATCAGCCCCAGCATTTT. This sequence encodes CASSVLGASSNQPQHF.

V and J are TRBV11-3 and TRBJ2-1; the match to TRBD2 covers 13 bases. Germline V gene lookup returns CDR1 SGHNT and CDR2 YENEEA. V was clipped by 4 bases and J by 6 bases; unmatched bases: 3. This CDR3 contains 15 residues. CDR3 loop: CASSSTSGRVNEQFF. The CDR3 region has the DNA TGTGCCAGCAGCTCTACTAGCGGGAGGGTCAATGAGCAGTTCTTC.